This entry concerns a single T cell receptor (beta chain). Its antigen is currently unknown. Stable Graves' hyperthyroidism meant no ophthalmopathy progression within 18 months. Diagnostic decisions used clinical symptoms, serum thyroxine and TRAb, thyroid ultrasound and orbital computed tomography. This CDR3 is 12 amino acids long. Germline V gene data show CDR1 as MNHEY and CDR2 as SVGAGI. Deletions cut 10 bases from V and 3 bases from J, with 13 bases between. This sample stems from a study of T cells in Graves' hyperthyroidism and ophthalmopathy. Study-wide context: The initial diagnosis was the point when peripheral blood was collected, ahead of any treatment.

Amplification of TCR beta CDR3 regions used RNA as the template. Carried out on the TCR CDR3, a first-round RT-PCR used the HTBI primer set. TCRdb itself ran the multiplex PCR reads through MiXCR, one entry per CDR3 protein. The data contain approximately 870,000 distinct CDR3 sequences, approximately 40% of them seen just once; the ten biggest clones take up approximately 8.7%. Findings and caveats of the study: Expanded thyroid clonotypes (above 0.001) were mostly also found in blood.

The sequence was obtained from a man aged 18-30 years with Graves' hyperthyroidism. The source material was blood. This sequence joins TRBV6-5 and TRBJ2-7; tentatively, D is TRBD2 (5 bases). CDR3 bases: TGTGCCACCCTGTCTCGGGACTACGAGCAGTACTTC. It encodes CATLSRDYEQYF.